Below are 10 T cell receptor beta chains sequenced from a single sample in a study of blood T cell repertoires in COVID-19. TCRdb's copy holds only in-frame clones and misses some; the assay was immunoSEQ multiplex PCR. The sample includes 95,000 to 150,000 clones, roughly 83% of them seen just once. The material sequenced was peripheral blood. These receptors were taken from a man aged 35-49 years with active or convalescent COVID-19.

V gene TRBV3-1 (or the pseudogene TRBV3-2) combines with J gene TRBJ1-6, with 7 bases that match TRBD1. CDR1 is LGHDT and CDR2 is YNNKEL in the germline V gene (reference sequence). V trimming: 2 bases; J trimming: 14 bases; junction bases outside the gene matches: 6. The CDR3 is made up of 13 amino acids. This CDR3 reads CASSQSTGVTLHF. CDR3 bases: TGTGCCAGCAGCCAATCTACAGGGGTAACCCTCCACTTT.

This clone was recorded only once. The gene calls are TRBV5-1 and TRBJ1-2; D is unresolved. The CDR3 is 14 amino acids. Germline lookup yields CDR1 SGHRS and CDR2 YFSETQ. The V end was cut by 4 bases, the J end by 5 bases, with 15 bases between. The CDR3 bases are TGCGCCAGCAGCCCACTACCACCGGCATATGGCTACACCTTC. The encoded protein is CASSPLPPAYGYTF.

The chain joins TRBV7-2 to TRBJ1-3; D gene unclear. This CDR3 spans 15 amino acids. Germline assignment: CDR1 SGHTA and CDR2 FQGNSA. The ends were cut back, 1 base at V and 0 bases at J, with 7 bases in the middle. CDR3 coding DNA: TGTGCCAGCAGCTTAGTGGGAGTCTCTGGAAACACCATATATTTT. Protein sequence: CASSLVGVSGNTIYF.

This rearrangement joins TRBV28 to TRBJ2-6, with D possibly being TRBD1 (7 bases). The CDR3 runs 18 residues. V lost 7 bases and J 1 base, leaving 20 bases between the germline ends. CDR1 and CDR2 from the germline V gene are MDHEN and SYDVKM. CDR3 amino acids: CASTSRGAFDSGANVLTF. The CDR3 DNA is TGTGCCAGCACAAGCAGGGGGGCTTTTGATTCTGGGGCCAACGTCCTGACTTTC.

The chain joins TRBV25-1 to TRBJ2-5; TRBD2 matches 7 bases. The CDR3 totals 14 residues. The ends lost 5 bases at V and 7 bases at J; junction bases unmatched: 10. From germline, CDR1 is MGHDK and CDR2 SYGVNS. CDR3 DNA: TGTGCCAGCAGTTTCATGGGGGGGAGGACGACCCAGTACTTC. As protein: CASSFMGGRTTQYF. Based on the CDR3 plus reference TRBV25-1 and TRBJ2-5, the full variable domain is EADIYQTPRYLVIGTGKKITLECSQTMGHDKMYWYQQDPGMELHLIHYSYGVNSTEKGDLSSESTVSRIRTEHFPLTLESARPSHTSQYLCASSFMGGRTTQYFGPGTRLLVL.

The V call is TRBV4-3, the J call TRBJ2-1, with 12 bases fitting TRBD1. The V segment lost 5 bases and the J segment 8 bases; nucleotides outside the gene matches: 10. The CDR3 runs to 16 residues. Germline assignment: CDR1 LGHNA and CDR2 YSLEER. CDR3 in DNA: TGCGCCAGCAGCAAAGTTTCCGGGACAGGGGGCGATGAGCAGTTCTTC. Its translation: CASSKVSGTGGDEQFF.

The chain combines TRBV28 with TRBJ1-1, with 8 positions matching TRBD1. CDR1 and CDR2 (germline): MDHEN, SYDVKM. V lost 5 bases, J lost 0 bases, and 2 bases stayed unmatched. The CDR3 totals 14 residues. This chain's CDR3 is CASSRQGLNTEAFF. In nucleotides, the CDR3 is TGTGCCAGCAGTAGACAGGGGTTGAACACTGAAGCTTTCTTT.

This clone was seen a handful of times. V gene TRBV21-1 combines with J gene TRBJ2-5; the table's D call TRBD2 went unverified against the DNA. TRBV21-1 is a listed pseudogene. The CDR3 runs 20 residues. CDR3 DNA: TGTGCCAGCAGCCCCATCCTAACTAGCGGGAGTGAGAGCGAACAAGAGACCCAGTACTTC. As protein: CASSPILTSGSESEQETQYF.

This sequence joins TRBV9 and TRBJ2-5; 7 bases match TRBD1. The CDR3 is 15 amino acids. With V trimmed by 4 bases and J by 3 bases, 9 bases remained unmatched. Per germline, CDR1 SGDLS and CDR2 YYNGEE. The CDR3 DNA sequence: TGTGCCAGCAGCCCCCTCGCAGGGGGTGAAGAGACCCAGTACTTC. Amino acid sequence: CASSPLAGGEETQYF.

This clone was seen a single time. The chain links TRBV6-5 to TRBJ1-1; D may be TRBD1 (5 bases). The ends were cut back, 0 bases at V and 5 bases at J, with 13 bases in the middle. The germline CDR1 and CDR2 sequences are MNHEY and SVGAGI. This CDR3 has 15 amino acids. CDR3 sequence reads: CASSYSIGGGTEAFF. CDR3 in DNA: TGTGCCAGCAGTTACTCGATAGGTGGGGGGACTGAAGCTTTCTTT.